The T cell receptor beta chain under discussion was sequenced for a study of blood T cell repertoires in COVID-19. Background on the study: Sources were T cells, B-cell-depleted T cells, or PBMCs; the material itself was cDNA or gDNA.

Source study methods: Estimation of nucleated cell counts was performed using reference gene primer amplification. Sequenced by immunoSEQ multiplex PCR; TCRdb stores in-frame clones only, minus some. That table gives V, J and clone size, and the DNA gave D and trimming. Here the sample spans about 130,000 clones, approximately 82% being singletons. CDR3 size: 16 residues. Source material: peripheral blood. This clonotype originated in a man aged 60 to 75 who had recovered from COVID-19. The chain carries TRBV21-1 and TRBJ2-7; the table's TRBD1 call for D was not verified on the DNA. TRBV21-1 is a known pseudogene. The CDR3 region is CASRIEQGAGSYEQYF. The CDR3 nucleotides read TGTGCCAGCAGGATCGAACAGGGGGCCGGTTCCTACGAGCAGTACTTC.